Below, 29 T cell receptor beta chains from the same sample are listed, as sequenced in a study of cytomegalovirus exposure and HLA in healthy donors. 60 Vbeta and 13 Jbeta primers were used in PCR. Measured with immunoSEQ multiplex PCR; TCRdb has only the in-frame clones, and not every one. The top ten clones hold less than 6.5% of a sample with around 130,000 clones, around 80% of them seen once. Sequencing input: PBMCs. The receptors were sampled from a man aged 30 to 45 in good health and CMV-seronegative.

This chain uses TRBV6-5 with TRBJ2-5; D gene uncertain. The CDR3 covers 12 residues. Trimming shortened V by 6 bases and J by 11 bases, and 16 bases separated the two germline ends. The germline V gene has CDR1 MNHEY and CDR2 SVGAGI. CDR3 sequence reads: CASSPFGLEQYF. The CDR3 nucleotides read TGTGCCAGCAGCCCCTTTGGTTTGGAGCAGTACTTC.

This chain uses TRBV30 with TRBJ2-7; 9 bases align to TRBD2. This CDR3 spans 16 amino acids. V lost 0 bases and J lost 4; bases outside the gene matches: 10. Germline CDR1 reads GTSNPN; CDR2 reads SVGIG (reference sequence). CDR3: CAWSVTRTAGGYEQYF. The DNA for the CDR3 is TGTGCCTGGAGTGTTACCCGGACAGCGGGAGGATACGAGCAGTACTTC.

CDR3 sequence (DNA): TGTGCCAGCAGTCCCCAGGGGGCGGGGACTGAAGCTTTCTTT. Protein: CASSPQGAGTEAFF. The chain has TRBV28 and TRBJ1-1, with 8 bases aligning to TRBD1. Germline CDR1 MDHEN, CDR2 SYDVKM. V was clipped by 5 bases and J by 5 bases; unmatched bases: 7. The CDR3 has 14 residues.

The chain employs TRBV30 and TRBJ1-6; 7 bases fit TRBD1. Germline V CDR1 and CDR2: GTSNPN, SVGIG (reference sequence). The CDR3 is made up of 14 amino acids. Trimming cost V 8 bases and J 7 bases; bases outside gene matches: 11. CDR3 residues: CAAKTTGLNSPLHF. In DNA, the CDR3 is TGTGCCGCAAAGACGACAGGGCTCAATTCACCCCTCCACTTT.

CDR3 bases: TGCGCCAGCAGCCCCTCTAGCGGGATTTACAATGAGCAGTTCTTC. Protein sequence: CASSPSSGIYNEQFF. The V gene is TRBV5-1, the J gene TRBJ2-1; the match to TRBD2 covers 9 bases. The CDR3 is 15 amino acids. With 4 bases clipped from V and 4 bases from J, the junction kept 6 bases outside the gene matches. Germline V gene sequence: CDR1 SGHRS, CDR2 YFSETQ.

This rearrangement joins TRBV4-2 to TRBJ2-2; D is ambiguous. The V and J ends lost 0 bases and 4 bases respectively, with 18 bases between them. The CDR3 is 18 amino acids. Germline V gives CDR1 LGHNA, CDR2 YNFKEQ. CDR3 bases: TGTGCCAGCAGCCAAGATGGATACTCGAAGGAGTTCACCGGGGAGCTGTTTTTT. This gives the protein CASSQDGYSKEFTGELFF.

Here the CDR3 reads CATSRDSGNTGELFF. DNA for the CDR3: TGTGCCACCAGCAGAGATAGCGGGAACACCGGGGAGCTGTTTTTT. The rearrangement links TRBV15 to TRBJ2-2, with a weak D call TRBD2 (6 bases). Per the germline V gene, CDR1 is LNHNV and CDR2 is YYDKDF (reference sequence). This CDR3 is built from 15 residues. V gave up 0 bases and J gave up 1 base, with 6 bases separating them.

The V gene is TRBV4-1, the J gene TRBJ1-4; TRBD1 might be the D (5 bases). V lost 2 bases to trimming and J lost 6 bases, with 10 bases between them. The CDR3 is 14 amino acids. From germline, CDR1 is MGHRA and CDR2 YSYEKL. CDR3: CASSQLEGYEKLFF. In DNA, the CDR3 is TGCGCCAGCAGCCAATTGGAGGGGTATGAAAAACTGTTTTTT.

The rearrangement uses TRBV5-4 and TRBJ2-7; perhaps TRBD1 as D (6 bases). V dropped 1 base and J dropped 6 bases, with 14 bases sitting between them. This CDR3 comprises 14 residues. CDR1 and CDR2 from the germline V gene are SGHNT and YYREEE (reference sequence). CDR3 amino acids: CASSLQGTRGEQYF. The CDR3 DNA follows: TGTGCCAGCAGCTTGCAGGGGACGAGGGGCGAGCAGTACTTC.

Only a few counts were recorded for this clone. The chain couples TRBV7-9 to TRBJ1-3; D call uncertain. The CDR3 spans 14 residues. Trimming cost V 4 bases and J 4 bases, with 11 bases left between them. CDR1 and CDR2 from the germline V gene are SEHNR and FQNEAQ (reference sequence). CDR3 bases: TGTGCCAGCAGCTCAGACCGGGAAGGAAACACCATATATTTT. This codes for CASSSDREGNTIYF. Complete variable domain (other parts from reference TRBV7-9 and TRBJ1-3): DTGVSQNPRHKITKRGQNVTFRCDPISEHNRLYWYRQTLGQGPEFLTYFQNEAQLEKSRLLSDRFSAERPKGSFSTLEIQRTEQGDSAMYLCASSSDREGNTIYFGEGSWLTVV.

This clone turned up a few times. The chain has TRBV5-4 and TRBJ2-2, with a tentative D call TRBD1 (5 bases). Germline V CDR1 and CDR2: SGHNT, YYREEE (reference sequence). V lost 0 bases to trimming and J lost 6 bases, with 12 bases between them. CDR3 length: 15 amino acids. The CDR3 DNA is TGTGCCAGCAGCTTGGAGCAGGGAAGGGCCGGGGAGCTGTTTTTT. Encoded protein: CASSLEQGRAGELFF.

This clone has just a few counts. V gene TRBV6-1 combines with J gene TRBJ1-1, with 9 bases identical to TRBD1. There are 15 residues in the CDR3. The ends lost 6 bases at V and 3 bases at J; junction bases unmatched: 8. CDR1 and CDR2 from the germline V gene are MNHNS and SASEGT. In nucleotides, the CDR3 is TGTGCCAGCAGGAAGAAGACAGGGGGGGACACTGAAGCTTTCTTT. Translating gives CASRKKTGGDTEAFF.

This chain links TRBV4-2 with TRBJ1-5; D ambiguous. Deletions cut 5 bases from V and 6 bases from J, with 11 bases between. Germline CDR1 and CDR2: LGHNA and YNFKEQ. This CDR3 is 13 amino acids long. This CDR3 is CASSTGSGQPQHF. The CDR3, as DNA: TGTGCCAGCAGCACCGGGAGCGGTCAGCCCCAGCATTTT.

This sequence joins TRBV7-9 and TRBJ2-7, with 9 bases fitting TRBD1. The V gene end was trimmed by 5 bases and the J gene end by 1 base; junction bases not matched to a gene: 3. This CDR3 is 14 amino acids long. Germline assignment: CDR1 SEHNR and CDR2 FQNEAQ (reference sequence). The CDR3 sequence: CASSRDRASYEQYF. For the CDR3, the DNA is TGTGCCAGCAGCAGGGACAGGGCGTCCTACGAGCAGTACTTC.

This clone was detected only a few times. The V and J genes are TRBV28 and TRBJ1-5; TRBD1 agrees at 7 bases. Germline loops: CDR1 MDHEN, CDR2 SYDVKM. The length of the CDR3 is 19 residues. V trimming: 3 bases; J trimming: 0 bases; junction bases outside the gene matches: 14. The CDR3 nucleotides read TGTGCCAGCAGTTTCCACAGGGGAATAGGAGGGTATAGCAATCAGCCCCAGCATTTT. Translation gives CASSFHRGIGGYSNQPQHF.

CDR3 DNA sequence: TGTGCCAGCTCGTTCCGGGACAGGCGAACAGATACGCAGTATTTT. Protein product: CASSFRDRRTDTQYF. The V call is TRBV18, the J call TRBJ2-3, with 8 bases that match TRBD1. V shed 6 bases, J shed 3 bases, and the junction held 8 bases outside the gene matches. Germline V gene sequence: CDR1 KGHSH, CDR2 LQKENI. The CDR3 extends over 15 amino acids.

This clone appeared once. The chain carries TRBV2 and TRBJ2-2, with 11 bases fitting TRBD2. Per germline, CDR1 SNHLY and CDR2 FYNNEI. This CDR3 is 16 amino acids long. V trimming: 6 bases; J trimming: 5 bases; junction bases outside the gene matches: 8. The CDR3 bases are TGTGCCAGCAGGGATCGTACTAGCGGGGGTACCGGGGAGCTGTTTTTT. Amino acid sequence: CASRDRTSGGTGELFF.

The rearrangement links TRBV7-6 to TRBJ1-6; no clear D gene. The germline CDR1 and CDR2 sequences are SGHVS and FNYEAQ. The CDR3 is 14 residues long. The germline V and J ends were trimmed by 5 bases and 10 bases, with 15 bases remaining between them. In DNA form, the CDR3 reads TGTGCCAGCAGCCCAATGGAGGGAGGGTCACCCCTCCACTTT. This encodes CASSPMEGGSPLHF. Filled out from reference TRBV7-6 and TRBJ1-6, the complete variable domain reads GAGVSQSPRYKVTKRGQDVALRCDPISGHVSLYWYRQALGQGPEFLTYFNYEAQQDKSGLPNDRFSAERPEGSISTLTIQRTEQRDSAMYRCASSPMEGGSPLHFGNGTRLTVT.

V gene TRBV6-1 combines with J gene TRBJ2-7; weak D call: TRBD1 (6 bases). V shed 7 bases and J shed 0 bases, with 13 bases lying between them. CDR1 and CDR2 (germline): MNHNS, SASEGT. The CDR3 is 14 amino acids. The CDR3 reads CASKQGHLSYEQYF. The CDR3 nucleotides read TGTGCCAGCAAGCAGGGACACCTCTCCTACGAGCAGTACTTC.

The V and J genes are TRBV5-6 and TRBJ2-5, with D possibly TRBD2 on 5 matching bases. Per germline, CDR1 SGHDT and CDR2 YYEEEE. The CDR3 has 16 residues. Trimming shortened V by 2 bases and J by 2 bases, and 16 bases separated the two germline ends. The CDR3: CASSFREGQSQETQYF. The CDR3 region has the DNA TGTGCCAGCAGCTTCCGGGAAGGGCAGTCACAAGAGACCCAGTACTTC.

This chain connects TRBV4-3 to TRBJ1-5; TRBD1 matches at 12 bases. This CDR3 contains 15 residues. Unmatched junction bases numbered 4, after V lost 4 bases and J lost 6 bases. Germline CDR1 and CDR2: LGHNA and YSLEER. The CDR3 here is CASSRGTGGGQPQHF. CDR3 DNA sequence: TGCGCCAGCAGCCGGGGGACAGGGGGCGGTCAGCCCCAGCATTTT.

The gene calls are TRBV5-4 and TRBJ2-3, with 12 positions matching TRBD2. After removal of 0 bases from V and 10 bases from J, the junction contained 6 bases not matched to a gene. Germline lookup yields CDR1 SGHNT and CDR2 YYREEE (reference sequence). There are 15 residues in the CDR3. CDR3: CASSLVASGGAAQYF. The CDR3 coding sequence is TGTGCCAGCAGCTTGGTTGCTAGCGGGGGGGCTGCGCAGTATTTT.

The chain is built from TRBV2 and TRBJ2-2, with D perhaps matching TRBD2 (6 bases). Germline V gene data show CDR1 as SNHLY and CDR2 as FYNNEI. This CDR3 has 14 amino acids. V dropped 7 bases and J dropped 1 base, with 10 bases sitting between them. In DNA form, the CDR3 reads TGTGCCAGCAAGGCGGGATGGAACACCGGGGAGCTGTTTTTT. Amino acid sequence: CASKAGWNTGELFF.

The chain uses TRBV18 and TRBJ2-5; possible D gene TRBD1, 6 bases. Trimming left V 1 base short and J 3 bases short, with 12 bases between. CDR1 and CDR2 from the germline V gene are KGHSH and LQKENI. The CDR3 has 15 residues. The CDR3 bases are TGTGCCAGCTCACCACTGAGGGGGACGGAAGAGACCCAGTACTTC. Amino acid sequence: CASSPLRGTEETQYF.

The rearrangement joins TRBV27 to TRBJ2-5; D ambiguous. V gave up 0 bases and J gave up 1 base, with 15 bases separating them. The germline gives CDR1 MNHEY, CDR2 SMNVEV (reference sequence). The CDR3 extends over 17 amino acids. The CDR3 DNA follows: TGTGCCAGCAGTTTATCGATTTCTCTTTCGAGCCAAGAGACCCAGTACTTC. Translated: CASSLSISLSSQETQYF.

The gene calls are TRBV14 and TRBJ2-7, with TRBD1 matching over 10 bases. This CDR3 region has 13 residues. Germline V gene sequence: CDR1 SGHDN, CDR2 FVKESK. The ends lost 6 bases at V and 6 bases at J; junction bases unmatched: 5. The CDR3 DNA reads as TGTGCCAGCAGTCTGGACAGGGGGAGCGAGCAGTACTTC. Translated: CASSLDRGSEQYF. Full variable domain (remainder filled in from reference TRBV14 and TRBJ2-7): EAGVTQFPSHSVIEKGQTVTLRCDPISGHDNLYWYRRVMGKEIKFLLHFVKESKQDESGMPNNRFLAERTGGTYSTLKVQPAELEDSGVYFCASSLDRGSEQYFGPGTRLTVT.

Written as DNA, the CDR3 is TGTGCCAGCAGGGACAGGGGCCCTGGCTACACCTTC. It translates to CASRDRGPGYTF. The genes are TRBV2 and TRBJ1-2; 9 bases fit TRBD1. This CDR3 is built from 12 residues. Germline assignment: CDR1 SNHLY and CDR2 FYNNEI. V lost 6 bases to trimming and J lost 7 bases; unmatched junction nucleotides: 3.

This sequence joins TRBV18 and TRBJ1-2; TRBD1 is a possible D gene (5 bases). The CDR3 is 15 residues long. CDR1 KGHSH and CDR2 LQKENI come from the germline V gene. V was cut by 1 base and J by 2 bases, with 11 bases left in between. CDR3 nucleotides: TGTGCCAGCTCACCACTTCAGGGTCAAAACTATGGCTACACCTTC. It is translated as CASSPLQGQNYGYTF.

CDR3 loop: CASGETGQKLFF. The CDR3 nucleotides are TGTGCCAGCGGGGAGACAGGGCAAAAACTGTTTTTT. The J gene is TRBJ1-4, the V gene TRBV6-5; 7 nucleotides match TRBD1. In germline, CDR1 is MNHEY, CDR2 SVGAGI. There are 12 residues in the CDR3. Trimming cost V 8 bases and J 9 bases; bases outside gene matches: 6.